The 25 T cell receptor beta chains in this list originate from one sample, sequenced in a study of blood T cell repertoires in COVID-19. Sequenced by immunoSEQ multiplex PCR; TCRdb stores in-frame clones only, minus some. The repertoire holds around 450,000 clones, with 70% to 90% as singletons. The sequenced sample consisted of PBMCs or T cells enriched from blood (not recorded which). Receptors originate from a woman younger than 35 with acute COVID-19.

The chain recombines TRBV6-5 with TRBJ1-1; D not certain. CDR3 length: 13 amino acids. V was shortened by 4 bases and J by 1 base, with 7 bases between the two germline ends. The germline V gene encodes CDR1 MNHEY and CDR2 SVGAGI. CDR3 DNA sequence: TGTGCCAGCAGTTCCGTTTCGAACACTGAAGCTTTCTTT. Translation gives CASSSVSNTEAFF.

The V call is TRBV23-1, the J call TRBJ1-1, with 10 bases fitting TRBD1. TRBV23-1 is an ORF, with its function uncertain. This CDR3 is 15 amino acids long. With V trimmed by 4 bases and J by 6 bases, 8 bases remained unmatched. The CDR3 bases are TGCGCCAGCAGTCCCCTCGGACAGGGGGGGCCTGAAGCTTTCTTT. Protein sequence: CASSPLGQGGPEAFF.

This chain links TRBV15 with TRBJ1-5; D perhaps matches TRBD1 (6 bases). Trimming pared 1 base from V and 0 bases from J, leaving 16 bases between. Germline loops: CDR1 LNHNV, CDR2 YYDKDF (reference sequence). The CDR3 has 18 residues. DNA for the CDR3: TGTGCCACCAGCAGAGCCAGGGGCGGACAGAATAGCAATCAGCCCCAGCATTTT. Protein: CATSRARGGQNSNQPQHF.

The table lists this clone with a few counts. The J gene is TRBJ1-4, the V gene TRBV2; no reliable D call. Between the trimmed V and J ends, which lost 6 bases and 0 bases, there was a span of 8 bases. Germline lookup yields CDR1 SNHLY and CDR2 FYNNEI. CDR3 length: 14 residues. This CDR3 is CASSSGSTNEKLFF. The CDR3 DNA sequence: TGTGCCAGCAGCTCAGGATCAACTAATGAAAAACTGTTTTTT.

The V gene is TRBV7-9, the J gene TRBJ2-7; TRBD1 aligns across 11 bases. The V gene's germline CDR1 is SEHNR and CDR2 FQNEAQ (reference sequence). This CDR3 contains 15 residues. With V trimmed by 4 bases and J by 2 bases, 4 bases remained unmatched. The CDR3 DNA follows: TGTGCCAGCAGCTGGGGGACAGGGGGAACCTACGAGCAGTACTTC. Translating gives CASSWGTGGTYEQYF.

The rearrangement links TRBV2 to TRBJ1-5, with D possibly being TRBD1 (6 bases). This CDR3 comprises 14 residues. V lost 5 bases and J lost 5, with 13 bases in between. Germline V CDR1 and CDR2: SNHLY, FYNNEI. CDR3 protein: CASSNYREDQPQHF. In nucleotides, the CDR3 is TGTGCCAGCAGTAATTACAGGGAAGATCAGCCCCAGCATTTT.

The chain carries TRBV29-1 and TRBJ1-1, with TRBD1 as a possible D gene (6 bases). V shed 6 bases and J shed 1 base, with 12 bases lying between them. Germline V gene sequence: CDR1 SQVTM, CDR2 ANQGSEA. The length of the CDR3 is 13 residues. Here the CDR3 reads CSVSGTTNTEAFF. As DNA, the CDR3 is TGCAGCGTGTCCGGGACAACGAACACTGAAGCTTTCTTT.

The genes are TRBV9 and TRBJ2-7; 7 bases agree with TRBD2. Germline-derived CDR1 and CDR2 are SGDLS and YYNGEE. V lost 0 bases to trimming and J lost 1 base; unmatched junction nucleotides: 4. The CDR3 sequence is 15 residues long. CDR3 in DNA: TGTGCCAGCAGCGTAGATCGCGGGGGATCCTACGAGCAGTACTTC. It specifies CASSVDRGGSYEQYF.

V usage is TRBV3-1 (or the pseudogene TRBV3-2) and J usage is TRBJ1-1; possible D gene TRBD1, 6 bases. With 7 bases removed from V and 0 bases from J, the gap between germline ends came to 12 bases. Germline CDR1 is LGHDT and CDR2 is YNNKEL (reference sequence). CDR3 length: 14 residues. CDR3 DNA: TGTGCCAGCACTTCGGGACACCTGAACACTGAAGCTTTCTTT. It codes for CASTSGHLNTEAFF.

The sample holds many counts of this clone. The chain links TRBV3-1 (or the pseudogene TRBV3-2) to TRBJ2-7; 8 nucleotides line up with TRBD2. The CDR3 length is 13 residues. Germline assignment: CDR1 LGHDT and CDR2 YNNKEL (reference sequence). V gave up 4 bases and J gave up 7 bases; unmatched junction bases: 6. The CDR3 spells CASSLSGTPEQYF. CDR3 DNA: TGTGCCAGCAGCCTTAGCGGGACTCCTGAGCAGTACTTC.

The chain employs TRBV25-1 and TRBJ1-1; TRBD1 matches at 7 bases. The CDR3 has 14 residues. Trimming removed 6 bases from V and 4 bases from J; junction bases left unmatched: 8. The germline V gene has CDR1 MGHDK and CDR2 SYGVNS. CDR3 sequence reads: CASRETGMSTEAFF. The CDR3 DNA follows: TGTGCCAGCAGGGAGACAGGGATGAGCACTGAAGCTTTCTTT. The full variable domain, completed using reference TRBV25-1 and TRBJ1-1, is EADIYQTPRYLVIGTGKKITLECSQTMGHDKMYWYQQDPGMELHLIHYSYGVNSTEKGDLSSESTVSRIRTEHFPLTLESARPSHTSQYLCASRETGMSTEAFFGQGTRLTVV.

V gene TRBV5-1 combines with J gene TRBJ1-1; TRBD1 matches at 7 bases. The CDR3 consists of 16 residues. The J segment lost 4 bases and the V segment lost 0 bases, leaving 9 bases of the junction unmatched. Looked up from germline, CDR1 is SGHRS and CDR2 is YFSETQ. The CDR3 is CASSLAAMTGFTEAFF. The CDR3, as DNA: TGCGCCAGCAGCTTGGCCGCAATGACAGGGTTCACTGAAGCTTTCTTT.

The rearrangement uses TRBV20-1 and TRBJ2-1; a weak D match, TRBD1 (6 bases). CDR1 and CDR2 from the germline V gene are DFQATT and SNEGSKA (reference sequence). Trimming took 3 bases from V and 12 from J, leaving 12 bases between them. This CDR3 contains 11 residues. The CDR3: CSARGPQGQFF. CDR3 coding DNA: TGCAGTGCTAGGGGCCCACAGGGGCAGTTCTTC.

This clone occurred a few times. The V gene is TRBV5-4, the J gene TRBJ1-6, with 10 bases matching TRBD1. In germline, CDR1 is SGHNT, CDR2 YYREEE (reference sequence). The CDR3 runs to 16 residues. J was trimmed by 10 bases and V by 4 bases; bases with no gene match: 11. The CDR3 loop reads CASSLGQGEAYSPLHF. The CDR3 DNA reads TGTGCCAGCAGCCTCGGACAGGGGGAGGCTTACTCACCCCTCCACTTT.

The CDR3 sequence is CASSLPSLHF. CDR3 coding DNA: TGTGCCAGCAGCCTCCCGTCCCTCCACTTT. V gene TRBV5-8 combines with J gene TRBJ1-6; the D is unclear. The V and J ends lost 4 bases and 14 bases respectively, with 7 bases between them. This CDR3 comprises 10 residues. Germline V gives CDR1 SGHTS, CDR2 YDEGEE.

The V gene is TRBV24-1, the J gene TRBJ2-3; D is perhaps TRBD1 (6 bases). The CDR3 is 13 amino acids. V lost 5 bases and J lost 1, with 6 bases in between. CDR1 KGHDR and CDR2 SFDVKD come from the germline V gene. The CDR3 DNA is TGTGCCACCAGTGCAGGGGGCACAGATACGCAGTATTTT. Translation gives CATSAGGTDTQYF.

This chain connects TRBV23-1 to TRBJ1-1; 8 bases agree with TRBD1. TRBV23-1 is classed as an ORF, of uncertain function. J was trimmed by 4 bases and V by 6 bases; bases with no gene match: 10. The CDR3 is 15 residues long. The CDR3 DNA sequence: TGCGCCAGCAGGCCAGTCCCCAGGGGGCCCACTGAAGCTTTCTTT. Protein sequence: CASRPVPRGPTEAFF.

The chain combines TRBV19 with TRBJ1-5; D unresolved. This CDR3 spans 14 amino acids. The V end was cut by 1 base, the J end by 3 bases, with 7 bases between. Per the germline V gene, CDR1 is LNHDA and CDR2 is SQIVND (reference sequence). CDR3 nucleotides: TGTGCCAGTAGTATAGGACAACTCAATCAGCCCCAGCATTTT. This translates into CASSIGQLNQPQHF.

The rearrangement links TRBV20-1 to TRBJ2-5; 10 bases align to TRBD2. Trimming took 3 bases from V and 4 from J; bases not matched to a gene: 8. The length of the CDR3 is 15 residues. Germline-derived CDR1 and CDR2 are DFQATT and SNEGSKA (reference sequence). CDR3 DNA: TGCAGTGCTAGTAGGGTAGCGGGGGGTTTAGAGACCCAGTACTTC. This gives the protein CSASRVAGGLETQYF.

The V and J genes are TRBV7-8 and TRBJ1-6; possibly TRBD1 for D (6 bases). Trimming pared 5 bases from V and 1 base from J, leaving 15 bases between. The CDR3 spans 17 residues. In germline, CDR1 is SGHVS, CDR2 FQNEAQ. This CDR3 is CASSHLTGKSYNSPLHF. For the CDR3, the DNA is TGTGCCAGCAGCCATTTAACAGGGAAATCCTATAATTCACCCCTCCACTTT. Full variable domain (rest looked up from reference TRBV7-8 and TRBJ1-6): GAGVSQSPRYKVAKRGQDVALRCDPISGHVSLFWYQQALGQGPEFLTYFQNEAQLDKSGLPSDRFFAERPEGSVSTLKIQRTQQEDSAVYLCASSHLTGKSYNSPLHFGNGTRLTVT.

This clone was seen only a few times. The chain recombines TRBV10-3 with TRBJ1-6; TRBD1 aligns across 7 bases. The junction had 4 bases not matched to a gene; V was cut back by 10 bases and J by 7 bases. CDR1 ENHRY and CDR2 SYGVKD come from the germline V gene. CDR3 length: 12 residues. CDR3 in DNA: TGTGCCACTAGACAGGGAAATTCACCCCTCCACTTT. Translation gives CATRQGNSPLHF.

In nucleotides, the CDR3 is TGTGCCAGCAGGCTAGAGGCGGCAAATGAGCAGTTCTTC. Its protein is CASRLEAANEQFF. The V and J genes are TRBV12-3 or TRBV12-4 and TRBJ2-1; D remains unclear. V was clipped by 6 bases and J by 7 bases, with 13 bases between them. CDR3 length equals 13 residues.

The chain couples TRBV21-1 to TRBJ1-2; the DNA was not used to check the table's D call, TRBD1. TRBV21-1 is designated a pseudogene. This CDR3 has 16 residues. The CDR3 nucleotides read TGTGCCAGCAGCAAGCGAACAGGTTCCAAAGCCTATGGCTACACCTTC. Its protein is CASSKRTGSKAYGYTF.

This chain's CDR3 is CASSVGRGDPLNQPQHF. The CDR3 nucleotides are TGTGCCAGCAGTGTGGGCAGGGGGGACCCTCTTAATCAGCCCCAGCATTTT. The chain links TRBV2 to TRBJ1-5, with 7 bases matching TRBD1. This CDR3 is 17 amino acids long. The V and J ends lost 4 bases and 4 bases, in that order; junction bases with no gene match: 13. Germline CDR1 is SNHLY and CDR2 is FYNNEI.

This chain joins TRBV19 and TRBJ2-3; D perhaps matches TRBD1 (6 bases). The CDR3 totals 14 residues. Trimming removed 7 bases from V and 0 bases from J, with 11 bases in between. Germline V gene sequence: CDR1 LNHDA, CDR2 SQIVND (reference sequence). The CDR3 nucleotides are TGTGCCAGTAAAGGGGGACAAAGCACAGATACGCAGTATTTT. Its translation: CASKGGQSTDTQYF.